These T cell receptor beta chains were read from a single sample in a study of T cell responses to AZD1222 COVID-19 vaccine. Sequenced by immunoSEQ multiplex PCR; TCRdb stores in-frame clones only, minus some. There are roughly 120,000 clones in the sample; about 93% occur only once, and under 7.5% lies in the top ten. The specimen comprised peripheral blood, sampled on day 0 of AZD1222 vaccination. Receptors originate from an adult in good health. Both conserved end residues are part of each CDR3. The order of the fields is D gene, V gene, J gene, CDR3 protein. D genes are given only for firm matches.

D: TRBD2; V: TRBV7-8; J: TRBJ2-3; CDR3: CASSLRLSGGNTQYF
D: NA; V: TRBV2; J: TRBJ1-2; CDR3: CASEDMEPNYGYTF
D: NA; V: TRBV28; J: TRBJ1-1; CDR3: CASSIENWGTEAFF
D: NA; V: TRBV27; J: TRBJ2-3; CDR3: CASSLTLPPKDTQYF
D: NA; V: TRBV3-1/TRBV3-2; J: TRBJ1-2; CDR3: CASSQGDLYGYTF
D: NA; V: TRBV7-2; J: TRBJ2-3; CDR3: CASSLGLGGTTDTQYF
D: TRBD2; V: TRBV6-5; J: TRBJ2-7; CDR3: CASRPWGGEQYF
D: NA; V: TRBV10-3; J: TRBJ2-4; CDR3: CAISEFWVLAKNIQYF
D: TRBD1; V: TRBV12-5; J: TRBJ1-5; CDR3: CASGSDRVEPQHF
D: TRBD2; V: TRBV2; J: TRBJ2-7; CDR3: CASSDRGPTSGGSYEQYF
D: TRBD1; V: TRBV2; J: TRBJ1-2; CDR3: CASRADRGGNYGYTF
D: NA; V: TRBV5-8; J: TRBJ1-5; CDR3: CASSFGGRGGNQPQHF
D: NA; V: TRBV12-3/TRBV12-4; J: TRBJ1-4; CDR3: CASTSGGNEKLFF
D: NA; V: TRBV21-1; J: TRBJ2-2; CDR3: CASRVRGNTGELFF